The 18 T cell receptor beta chains presented below share a single source sample, sequenced in a study of PD-1 blockade in classical Hodgkin lymphoma. Here immunoSEQ multiplex PCR was the method, and the copy in TCRdb shows in-frame clones only, minus some. Seen here are tens of thousands of clones, over 85% observed once, and the top ten hold 9.7%. Each patient's relapse followed autologous stem cell transplantation, and brentuximab vedotin exposure varied. Sequenced here: peripheral blood mononuclear cells (PBMCs), sampled at baseline. These receptors all stem from a human donor with classical Hodgkin lymphoma.

The chain links TRBV11-2 to TRBJ2-3, with D tentatively TRBD2 (6 bases). This CDR3 contains 13 residues. V lost 4 bases and J lost 6, with 11 bases in between. From germline, CDR1 is SGHAT and CDR2 FQNNGV. The CDR3 bases are TGTGCCAGCAGCTCCGGGACTTGGGATACGCAGTATTTT. It encodes CASSSGTWDTQYF.

This chain links TRBV7-9 with TRBJ1-2, with 9 bases aligning to TRBD1. CDR1 and CDR2 from the germline V gene are SEHNR and FQNEAQ (reference sequence). V was clipped by 3 bases and J by 10 bases; unmatched bases: 15. CDR3 size: 16 residues. The CDR3 region has the DNA TGTGCCAGCAGCTTCCCACTAGGACAGGGGAGAAGGGACTACACCTTC. Its protein is CASSFPLGQGRRDYTF.

This CDR3 is CASSFAGGPSDTQYF. The CDR3 DNA follows: TGTGCCAGCAGCTTTGCGGGAGGGCCCTCAGATACGCAGTATTTT. The genes are TRBV7-9 and TRBJ2-3; TRBD2 aligns across 9 bases. From germline, CDR1 is SEHNR and CDR2 FQNEAQ (reference sequence). The CDR3 is made up of 15 amino acids. The V segment lost 3 bases and the J segment 4 bases; nucleotides outside the gene matches: 5.

This clone was seen more than once but under ten times. The CDR3: CASSDSLGGYTF. CDR3 sequence (DNA): TGTGCCAGCAGTGACTCTCTCGGTGGCTACACCTTC. The rearrangement links TRBV6-4 to TRBJ1-2; D uncertain. CDR1 and CDR2 (germline): MRHNA, SNTAGT. This CDR3 has 12 amino acids. V lost 0 bases and J 7 bases, leaving 6 bases between the germline ends.

The rearrangement joins TRBV30 to TRBJ1-5; D is unclear. Germline lookup yields CDR1 GTSNPN and CDR2 SVGIG (reference sequence). Trimming left V 0 bases short and J 3 bases short, with 6 bases between. The CDR3 totals 13 residues. CDR3 in DNA: TGTGCCTGGAGTGTCCATTTCAATCAGCCCCAGCATTTT. Residues: CAWSVHFNQPQHF. The variable domain in full, completed from reference TRBV30 and TRBJ1-5, reads SQTIHQWPATLVQPVGSPLSLECTVEGTSNPNLYWYRQAAGRGLQLLFYSVGIGQISSEVPQNLSASRPQDRQFILSSKKLLLSDSGFYLCAWSVHFNQPQHFGDGTRLSIL.

The chain has TRBV4-1 and TRBJ2-2; no reliable D call. The germline gives CDR1 MGHRA, CDR2 YSYEKL. Trimming left V 2 bases short and J 5 bases short, with 9 bases between. This CDR3 contains 14 residues. The CDR3 nucleotides are TGCGCCAGCAGCCAACATTCGAGGACCGGGGAGCTGTTTTTT. Its translation: CASSQHSRTGELFF.

The chain has TRBV7-4 and TRBJ2-2; TRBD1 aligns across 10 bases. Trimming at V came to 3 bases and at J to 1 base, leaving 5 bases not matched to a gene. The CDR3 runs 17 residues. Germline V CDR1 and CDR2: SGHVT, SQSDAQ. The CDR3 loop is CASSFATGGVNTGELFF. In DNA form, the CDR3 reads TGTGCCAGCAGCTTTGCGACAGGGGGCGTGAACACCGGGGAGCTGTTTTTT.

The chain employs TRBV7-9 and TRBJ1-4; D is possibly TRBD1 (6 bases). CDR1 and CDR2 (germline): SEHNR, FQNEAQ (reference sequence). Deletions cut 5 bases from V and 3 bases from J, with 10 bases between. CDR3 length equals 14 residues. The DNA for the CDR3 is TGTGCCAGCAGCGATACAGGGTCTAATGAAAAACTGTTTTTT. It is translated as CASSDTGSNEKLFF.

The chain recombines TRBV19 with TRBJ1-6, with 8 bases fitting TRBD1. The CDR3 extends over 14 amino acids. CDR1 and CDR2 from the germline V gene are LNHDA and SQIVND (reference sequence). V lost 0 bases, J lost 11 bases, and 3 bases stayed unmatched. The chain's CDR3 is CASSIEQGVAPLHF. DNA of the CDR3: TGTGCCAGTAGTATAGAACAGGGGGTCGCACCCCTCCACTTT.

The chain carries TRBV5-4 and TRBJ1-2; D remains unclear. CDR1 SGHNT and CDR2 YYREEE come from the germline V gene (reference sequence). The ends were cut back, 0 bases at V and 2 bases at J, with 8 bases in the middle. The CDR3 length is 14 residues. CDR3 sequence: CASSLEGGNYGYTF. CDR3 DNA: TGTGCCAGCAGCTTGGAGGGAGGAAACTATGGCTACACCTTC.

The V and J genes are TRBV27 and TRBJ2-1; 14 nucleotides agree with TRBD2. Losses at the gene ends were 7 bases for V and 7 bases for J; bases not matched to a gene: 6. In germline, CDR1 is MNHEY, CDR2 SMNVEV (reference sequence). This CDR3 contains 15 residues. CDR3 coding DNA: TGTGCCAGCAACCAAGGGACTAGCGGGGGAAATGAGCAGTTCTTC. Its translation is CASNQGTSGGNEQFF.

This clone was found once. This chain connects TRBV19 to TRBJ1-3; 8 positions match TRBD1. Unmatched junction bases numbered 2, after V lost 9 bases and J lost 4 bases. The CDR3 extends over 12 amino acids. The V gene's germline CDR1 is LNHDA and CDR2 SQIVND (reference sequence). Here the CDR3 DNA reads TGTGCCAGCCGGGACAGGGGAAACACCATATATTTT. As protein: CASRDRGNTIYF.

The chain has TRBV27 and TRBJ2-7, with no clear D. Trimming cost V 2 bases and J 2 bases, with 10 bases left between them. The germline V gene encodes CDR1 MNHEY and CDR2 SMNVEV (reference sequence). There are 14 residues in the CDR3. The CDR3 DNA reads TGTGCCAGCAGTTTAACGGAGAAAACCTACGAGCAGTACTTC. It codes for CASSLTEKTYEQYF.

For this clone: Mismatch with germline at one junction end may stem from a read error. The rearrangement links TRBV14 to TRBJ1-4; the match to TRBD1 covers 9 bases. Looked up from germline, CDR1 is SGHDN and CDR2 is FVKESK. The CDR3 runs to 14 residues. As DNA, the CDR3 is TGTGCCAGCAGCCAAGATCGCGCTACAGGGGGCTTGGTTTTT. It yields the protein CASSQDRATGGLVF. The entire variable domain, with the rest obtained from reference TRBV14 and TRBJ1-4, is as follows: EAGVTQFPSHSVIEKGQTVTLRCDPISGHDNLYWYRRVMGKEIKFLLHFVKESKQDESGMPNNRFLAERTGGTYSTLKVQPAELEDSGVYFCASSQDRATGGLVFGSGTQLSVL.

The chain links TRBV5-1 to TRBJ1-2; the match to TRBD1 covers 8 bases. The J segment lost 4 bases and the V segment lost 4 bases, leaving 3 bases of the junction unmatched. Germline loops: CDR1 SGHRS, CDR2 YFSETQ. This CDR3 comprises 13 residues. The chain's CDR3 is CASSGGQGYGYTF. CDR3 DNA: TGCGCCAGCAGCGGTGGACAGGGCTATGGCTACACCTTC.

The gene calls are TRBV6-1 and TRBJ2-3; TRBD2 agrees at 7 bases. The CDR3 runs to 17 residues. Unmatched junction bases numbered 10, after V lost 4 bases and J lost 0 bases. Germline V gene sequence: CDR1 MNHNS, CDR2 SASEGT. DNA for the CDR3: TGTGCCAGCAGTGTCTGGGGGAGGGCCGAGAGCACAGATACGCAGTATTTT. It yields the protein CASSVWGRAESTDTQYF.

The rearrangement links TRBV28 to TRBJ2-4, with TRBD1 matching 9 bases. V lost 5 bases, J lost 8 bases, and 7 bases stayed unmatched. The length of the CDR3 is 14 residues. CDR1 is MDHEN and CDR2 is SYDVKM in the germline V gene. The CDR3 here is CASSLGTGRDIQYF. The CDR3 DNA reads TGTGCCAGCAGTCTCGGGACAGGGCGGGACATTCAGTACTTC.

This rearrangement joins TRBV4-1 to TRBJ1-6, with a tentative D call TRBD1 (5 bases). V was cut by 2 bases and J by 16 bases, with 12 bases left in between. Germline-derived CDR1 and CDR2 are MGHRA and YSYEKL. CDR3 length equals 12 residues. The CDR3 DNA reads as TGCGCCAGCAGCCAACCCGGGACGTTTCTCCACTTT. Encoded protein: CASSQPGTFLHF.